This T cell receptor (beta chain) was sequenced in a study of OX40 agonist ivuxolimab in advanced cancers. The V end lost 2 bases, the J end lost 1 base, and 5 bases lay between the germline ends. CDR1 and CDR2 from the germline V gene are SEHNR and FQNEAQ (reference sequence). CDR3 length: 14 residues. Study-wide points: On average, a greater number of expanded clones characterised CD8+ T cells relative to CD4+. No determination was made of the antigen specificity of the expanded peripheral T cells.

Repertoires were generated with immunoSEQ multiplex PCR, while TCRdb's copy carries only in-frame clones and drops some. The repertoire holds about 37,000 clones, 75% to 85% seen once, with 20% in the top ten. As for this clone: Its target is not known. In the same sample, other DNA sequences code for this CDR3.

The J gene is TRBJ2-2, the V gene TRBV7-9; D unresolved. Here the sequenced sample was CD4+ or CD8+ T cells sorted from blood, taken in a trial of the OX40 agonist ivuxolimab. This clonotype was obtained from an adult with an advanced solid tumor such as melanoma, head and neck, liver or kidney cancer. CDR3: CASSLNWNTGELFF. CDR3 in DNA: TGTGCCAGCAGCTTAAACTGGAACACCGGGGAGCTGTTTTTT.